A selection of T cell receptor beta chains follows, all from one sample in a study of T cell changes during pregnancy in multiple sclerosis. This table comes from immunoSEQ multiplex PCR, and its TCRdb copy is limited to in-frame clones, with some not included. The sample records around 80,000 clones, nearly 95% being singletons. The sample consisted of peripheral blood, taken in the second trimester of pregnancy. These receptors came from a female donor in good health, enrolled as a control in a pregnancy study. Each CDR3 is given with its conserved first and last residue. Clone size is shown for a subset of rows, as once, few, many or a class of expanded clone.

J gene	V gene	clone size	CDR3 protein
TRBJ2-7	TRBV6-5	.	CASGQGLTYEQYF
TRBJ2-1	TRBV18	.	CASSRLGAGATYNEQFF
TRBJ2-1	TRBV7-2	once	CASGPGLISYNEQFF
TRBJ2-5	TRBV18	.	CASSPRQGMETQYF
TRBJ1-1	TRBV7-9	once	CASSPQAGMNTEAFF
TRBJ2-7	TRBV27	.	CASSLEHGGYYEQYF
TRBJ2-7	TRBV5-4	once	CASSGAVARGFYEQYF
TRBJ2-3	TRBV5-8	.	CASSPGLAGAHTQYF
TRBJ2-5	TRBV5-1	.	CASSNRGREGETQYF
TRBJ2-2	TRBV12-5	.	CASGLGTGKTGELFF
TRBJ2-7	TRBV28	.	CASRGGTGSSYEQYF
TRBJ1-4	TRBV5-5	.	CASSLVGQAGEKLFF
TRBJ2-1	TRBV4-2	.	CASSQGAGGSYNEQFF
TRBJ2-7	TRBV5-5	.	CASSLTGDYEQYF
TRBJ2-1	TRBV7-9	.	CASRLAHWTGEEQFF
TRBJ2-1	TRBV7-6	once	CASSSRYRDNEQFF
TRBJ2-7	TRBV2	.	CASRDRGDEQYF
TRBJ1-2	TRBV28	.	CASSHQGWGYGYTF
TRBJ2-1	TRBV5-4	.	CASSSGVDYNEQFF
TRBJ2-5	TRBV5-1	.	CASSEGLPGETQYF